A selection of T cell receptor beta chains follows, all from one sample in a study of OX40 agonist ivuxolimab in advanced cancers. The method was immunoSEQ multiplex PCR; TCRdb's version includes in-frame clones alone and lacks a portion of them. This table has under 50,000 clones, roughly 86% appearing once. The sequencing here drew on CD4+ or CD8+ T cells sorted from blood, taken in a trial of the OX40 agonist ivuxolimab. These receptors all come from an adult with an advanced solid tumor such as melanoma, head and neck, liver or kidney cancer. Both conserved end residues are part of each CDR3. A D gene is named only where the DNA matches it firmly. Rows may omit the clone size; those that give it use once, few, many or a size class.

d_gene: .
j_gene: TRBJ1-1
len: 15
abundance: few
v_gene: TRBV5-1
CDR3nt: TGCGCCAGCAGCACCGGTGACAGTTTGAACACTGAAGCTTTCTTT
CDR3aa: CASSTGDSLNTEAFF

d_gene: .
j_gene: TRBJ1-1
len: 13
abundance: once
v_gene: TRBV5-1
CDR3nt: TGCGCCAGCAGCCTAACAGCGAACACTGAAGCTTTCTTT
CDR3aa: CASSLTANTEAFF

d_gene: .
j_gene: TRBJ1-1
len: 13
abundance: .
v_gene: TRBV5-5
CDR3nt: TGTGCCAGCAGCTTGTTACGGGGGACTGAAGCTTTCTTT
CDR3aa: CASSLLRGTEAFF

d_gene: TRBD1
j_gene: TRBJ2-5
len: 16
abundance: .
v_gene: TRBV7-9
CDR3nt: TGTGCCAGCAGCTTTGGGGGACAGGGGGCCCAAGAGACCCAGTACTTC
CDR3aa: CASSFGGQGAQETQYF

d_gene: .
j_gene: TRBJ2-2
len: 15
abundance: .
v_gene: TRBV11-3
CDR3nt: TGTGCCAGCAGCTCACCGGGGGGCGTCACCGGGGAGCTGTTTTTT
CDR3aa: CASSSPGGVTGELFF

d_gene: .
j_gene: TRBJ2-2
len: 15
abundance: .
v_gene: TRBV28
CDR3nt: TGTGCCAGCAGTTCATACACCGGAATCCCCGGGGAGCTGTTTTTT
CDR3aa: CASSSYTGIPGELFF

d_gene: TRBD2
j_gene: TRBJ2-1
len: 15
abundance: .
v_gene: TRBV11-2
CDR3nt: TGTGCCAGCAGCTACCCAGGGCTAGCGGGAGAGCGGCAGTTCTTC
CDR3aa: CASSYPGLAGERQFF

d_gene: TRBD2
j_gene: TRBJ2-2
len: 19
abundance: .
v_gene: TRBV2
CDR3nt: TGTGCCAGCAGTTATACGACCAGGACTAGCGGGGGGCCGGCCGGGGAGCTGTTTTTT
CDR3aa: CASSYTTRTSGGPAGELFF

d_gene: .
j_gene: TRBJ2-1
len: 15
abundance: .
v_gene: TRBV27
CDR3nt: TGTGCCAGCAGTTTGTTCGGGGCCTCCTACAATGAGCAGTTCTTC
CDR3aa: CASSLFGASYNEQFF

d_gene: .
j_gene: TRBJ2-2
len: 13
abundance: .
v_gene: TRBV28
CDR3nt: TGTGCCAGCAGTTTAAGGGGGACCGGGGAGCTGTTTTTT
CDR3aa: CASSLRGTGELFF

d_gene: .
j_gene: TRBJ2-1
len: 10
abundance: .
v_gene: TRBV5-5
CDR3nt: TGTGCCAGCAGCTTGGATGAGCAGTTCTTC
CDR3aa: CASSLDEQFF

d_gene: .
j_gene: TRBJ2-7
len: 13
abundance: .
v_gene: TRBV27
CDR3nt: TGTGCCAGCAGTTCTCCATATTTCGACGAGCAGTACTTC
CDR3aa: CASSSPYFDEQYF

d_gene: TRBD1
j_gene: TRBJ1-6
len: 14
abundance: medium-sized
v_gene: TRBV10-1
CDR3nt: TGCGCCAGCAGGCAGGACAGGGGGAATTCACCCCTCCACTTT
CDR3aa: CASRQDRGNSPLHF

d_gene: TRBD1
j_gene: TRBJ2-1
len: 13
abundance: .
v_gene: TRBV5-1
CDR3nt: TGCGCCAGCGACAGGGGGTTCTACAATGAGCAGTTCTTC
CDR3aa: CASDRGFYNEQFF

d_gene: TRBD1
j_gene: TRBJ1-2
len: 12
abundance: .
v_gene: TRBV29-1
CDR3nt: TGCAGCGCCGACAGGGGAATGAATGGCTACACCTTC
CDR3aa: CSADRGMNGYTF

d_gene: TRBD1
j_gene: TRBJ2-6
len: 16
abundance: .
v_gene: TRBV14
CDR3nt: TGTGCCAGCAGCCATCCGACAGGGGGTGGGGCCAACGTCCTGACTTTC
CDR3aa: CASSHPTGGGANVLTF

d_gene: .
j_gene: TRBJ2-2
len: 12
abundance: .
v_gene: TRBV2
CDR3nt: TGTGCCAGCACCGGGGGCGCCGGGGAGCTGTTTTTT
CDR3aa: CASTGGAGELFF

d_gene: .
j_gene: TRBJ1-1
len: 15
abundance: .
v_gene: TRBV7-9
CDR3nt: TGTGCCAGCAGCTCGTTTAGGGGCCCTACAGGTAAAGCTTTCTTT
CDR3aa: CASSSFRGPTGKAFF

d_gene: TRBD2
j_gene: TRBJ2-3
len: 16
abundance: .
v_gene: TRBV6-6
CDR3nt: TGTGCCAGCAGTTACTCGAGCGGGGGGGCCGGAGATACGCAGTATTTT
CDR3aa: CASSYSSGGAGDTQYF

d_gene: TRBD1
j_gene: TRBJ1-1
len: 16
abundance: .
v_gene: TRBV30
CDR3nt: TGTGCCTGGAGTTTTTGGACAGGTAGTCCCGACACTGAAGCTTTCTTT
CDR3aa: CAWSFWTGSPDTEAFF

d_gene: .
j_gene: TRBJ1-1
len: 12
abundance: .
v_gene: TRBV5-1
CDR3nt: TGCGCCAGCAGCTTACAGGGTACTGAAGCTTTCTTT
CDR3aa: CASSLQGTEAFF

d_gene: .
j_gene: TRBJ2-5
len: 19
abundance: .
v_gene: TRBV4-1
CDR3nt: TGCGCCAGCAGCCAAGATCTATGGGACACCTTACGGGGGAAAGAGACCCAGTACTTC
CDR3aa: CASSQDLWDTLRGKETQYF

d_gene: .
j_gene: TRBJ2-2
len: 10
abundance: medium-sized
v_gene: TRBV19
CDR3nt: TGTGCCGTTCGGGACGGGGAGCTGTTTTTT
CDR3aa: CAVRDGELFF

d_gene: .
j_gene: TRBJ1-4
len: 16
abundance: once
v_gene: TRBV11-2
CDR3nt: TGTGCCAGCAGCTTAGTATCTCTCCCAACTAATGAAAAACTGTTTTTT
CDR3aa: CASSLVSLPTNEKLFF

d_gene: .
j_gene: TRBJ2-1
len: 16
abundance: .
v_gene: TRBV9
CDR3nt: TGTGCCAGCAGCCGCTGGGTAGCGGACTCCTACAATGAGCAGTTCTTC
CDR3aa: CASSRWVADSYNEQFF

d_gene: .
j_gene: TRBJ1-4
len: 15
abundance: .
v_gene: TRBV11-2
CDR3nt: TGTGCCAGCAGCTCCCCTGGTTCTGGTAATGAAAAACTGTTTTTT
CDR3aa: CASSSPGSGNEKLFF

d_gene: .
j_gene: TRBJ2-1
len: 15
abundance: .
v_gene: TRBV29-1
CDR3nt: TGCAGCGTTGATCCGCGTAGGACAATCAACAATGAGCAGTTCTTC
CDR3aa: CSVDPRRTINNEQFF

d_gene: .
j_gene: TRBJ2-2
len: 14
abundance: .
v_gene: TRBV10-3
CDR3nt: TGTGCCATTAACGGGGGCTTCGACACCGGGGAGCTGTTTTTT
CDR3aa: CAINGGFDTGELFF

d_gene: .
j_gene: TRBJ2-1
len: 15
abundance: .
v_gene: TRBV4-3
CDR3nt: TGCGCCAGCAGCCAAGATATAGGATCCTACAATGAGCAGTTCTTC
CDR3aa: CASSQDIGSYNEQFF

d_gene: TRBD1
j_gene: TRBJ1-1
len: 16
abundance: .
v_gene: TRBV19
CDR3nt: TGTGCCAGTAGTGGGGTGTTGGGACAGTCGGTAATTGAAGCTTTCTTT
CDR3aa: CASSGVLGQSVIEAFF

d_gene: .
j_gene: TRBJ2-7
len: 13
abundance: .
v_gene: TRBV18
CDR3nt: TGTGCCAGCTTACCGGACAGTACCTACGAGCAGTACTTC
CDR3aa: CASLPDSTYEQYF

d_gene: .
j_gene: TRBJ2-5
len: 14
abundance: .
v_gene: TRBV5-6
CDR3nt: TGTGCCAGCAGCTGGCTTACGGGCCGAGAGACCCAGTACTTC
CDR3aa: CASSWLTGRETQYF

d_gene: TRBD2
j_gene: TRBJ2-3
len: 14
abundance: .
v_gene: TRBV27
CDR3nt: TGTGCCAGCAGCGCGCGGGAGGCCTTGGATACGCAGTATTTT
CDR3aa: CASSAREALDTQYF

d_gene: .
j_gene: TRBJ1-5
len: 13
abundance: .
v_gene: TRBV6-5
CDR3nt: TGTGCCAGCAGTCCAATTTGGGGGCAGCCCCAGCATTTT
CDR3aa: CASSPIWGQPQHF

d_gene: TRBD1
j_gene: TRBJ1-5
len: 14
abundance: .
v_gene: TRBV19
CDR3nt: TGTGCCAGTACACAGGGGGCTAGCAATCAGCCCCAGCATTTT
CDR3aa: CASTQGASNQPQHF

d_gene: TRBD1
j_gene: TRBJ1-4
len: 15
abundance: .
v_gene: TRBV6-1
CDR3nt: TGTGCCAGCAGTATACCAGGGGGACCGAATGAAAAACTGTTTTTT
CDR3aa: CASSIPGGPNEKLFF

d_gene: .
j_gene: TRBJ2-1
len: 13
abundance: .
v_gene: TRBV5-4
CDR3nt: TGTGCCAGCAGCTTGGCCCTTTACAATGAGCAGTTCTTC
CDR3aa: CASSLALYNEQFF

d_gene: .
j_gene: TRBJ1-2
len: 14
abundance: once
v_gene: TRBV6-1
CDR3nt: TGTGCCAGCAGCTTTACACAGGGAAACCATGGCTACACCTTC
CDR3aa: CASSFTQGNHGYTF

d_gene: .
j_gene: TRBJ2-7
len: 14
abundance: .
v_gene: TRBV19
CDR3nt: TGTGCCAGTAGTACTACAGGGGAGGGAGTCGAGCAGTACTTC
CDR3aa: CASSTTGEGVEQYF

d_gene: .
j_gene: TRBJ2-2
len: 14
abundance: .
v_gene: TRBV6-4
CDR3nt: TGTGCCAGCAGTGACCCAAGACTAGGTGGGGAGCTGTTTTTT
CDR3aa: CASSDPRLGGELFF

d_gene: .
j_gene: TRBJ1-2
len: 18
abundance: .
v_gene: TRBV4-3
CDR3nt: TGCGCCAGCAGCCAAGATTTAGGATCTTTTGCCACTCAGTATGGCTACACCTTC
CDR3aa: CASSQDLGSFATQYGYTF

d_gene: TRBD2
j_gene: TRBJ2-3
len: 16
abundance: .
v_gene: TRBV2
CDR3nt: TGTGCCAGCAGTGGGATGATACGGGAGGGATGGGATACGCAGTATTTT
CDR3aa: CASSGMIREGWDTQYF

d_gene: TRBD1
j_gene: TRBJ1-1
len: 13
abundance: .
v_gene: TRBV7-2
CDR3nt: TGTGCCAGCAGGACGAGACAGGGAACTGAAGCTTTCTTT
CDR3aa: CASRTRQGTEAFF

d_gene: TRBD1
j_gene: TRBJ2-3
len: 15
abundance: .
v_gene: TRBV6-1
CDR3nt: TGTGCCAGCATCAAGGGGGCTACTAGCACAGATACGCAGTATTTT
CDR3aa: CASIKGATSTDTQYF

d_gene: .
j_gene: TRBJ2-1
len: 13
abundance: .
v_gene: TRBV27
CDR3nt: TGTGCCAGCAGTTACCTCGGGAGCAATGAGCAGTTCTTC
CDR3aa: CASSYLGSNEQFF

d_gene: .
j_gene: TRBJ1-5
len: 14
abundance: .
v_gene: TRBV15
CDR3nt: TGTGCCACCAGCAGAGATCAGAGGGGTCAGCCCCAGCATTTT
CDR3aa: CATSRDQRGQPQHF

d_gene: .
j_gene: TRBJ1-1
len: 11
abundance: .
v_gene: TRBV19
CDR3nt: TGTGCCAGTAAGATAGGCACTGAAGCTTTCTTT
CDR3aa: CASKIGTEAFF

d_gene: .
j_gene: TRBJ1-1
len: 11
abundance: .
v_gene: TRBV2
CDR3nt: TGTGCCAGCAGTAGGGCCACTGAAGCTTTCTTT
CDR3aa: CASSRATEAFF

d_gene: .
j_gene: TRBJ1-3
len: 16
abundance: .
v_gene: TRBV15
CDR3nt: TGTGCCACCAGCAGAGATTTAGGGGGTCACGGAAACACCATATATTTT
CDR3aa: CATSRDLGGHGNTIYF

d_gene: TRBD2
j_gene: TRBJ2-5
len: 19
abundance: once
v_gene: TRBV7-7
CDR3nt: TGTGCCAGCAGCCCGAATACGGGGACTAGCGGGAGGGTGTCAGAGACCCAGTACTTC
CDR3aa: CASSPNTGTSGRVSETQYF

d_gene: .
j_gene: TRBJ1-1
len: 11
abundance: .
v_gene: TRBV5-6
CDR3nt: TGTGCCAGCAGCTTAGGCACTGAAGCTTTCTTT
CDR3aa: CASSLGTEAFF

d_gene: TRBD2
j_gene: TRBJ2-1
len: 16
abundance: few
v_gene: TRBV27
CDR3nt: TGTGCCAGCAGTTTACTTAGCGGGAGCTCCTACAATGAGCAGTTCTTC
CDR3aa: CASSLLSGSSYNEQFF

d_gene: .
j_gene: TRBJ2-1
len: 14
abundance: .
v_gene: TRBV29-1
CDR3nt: TGCAGCGTGGGAGAACCGGGACACAACAATGAGCAGTTCTTC
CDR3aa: CSVGEPGHNNEQFF

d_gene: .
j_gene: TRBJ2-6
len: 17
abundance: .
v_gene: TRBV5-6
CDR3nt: TGTGCCAGCAGCTTAGAGGGGTCCCATACTGGGGCCAACGTCCTGACTTTC
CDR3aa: CASSLEGSHTGANVLTF

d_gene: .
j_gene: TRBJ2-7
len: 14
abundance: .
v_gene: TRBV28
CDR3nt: TGTGCCAGCAGCCCGGAGGGCGGGACCTACGAGCAGTACTTC
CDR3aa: CASSPEGGTYEQYF

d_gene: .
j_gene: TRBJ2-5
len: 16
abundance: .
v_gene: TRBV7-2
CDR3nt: TGTGCCAGCAGCTTAGTATTCGGGGGGCGTCAAGAGACCCAGTACTTC
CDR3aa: CASSLVFGGRQETQYF

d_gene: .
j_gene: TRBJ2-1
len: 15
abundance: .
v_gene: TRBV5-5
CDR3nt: TGTGCCAGCAGCTTCCGGGGACCGCCGAGCAATGAGCAGTTCTTC
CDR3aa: CASSFRGPPSNEQFF

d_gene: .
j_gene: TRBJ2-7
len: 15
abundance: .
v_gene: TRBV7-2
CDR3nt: TGTGCCAGCAGCTTAGAAGGGGTGAAAACCTACGAGCAGTACTTC
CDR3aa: CASSLEGVKTYEQYF

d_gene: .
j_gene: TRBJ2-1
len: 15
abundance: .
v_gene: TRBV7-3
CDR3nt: TGTGCCAGCAGCCCGGACCTGAGCTCCTACAATGAGCAGTTCTTC
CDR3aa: CASSPDLSSYNEQFF